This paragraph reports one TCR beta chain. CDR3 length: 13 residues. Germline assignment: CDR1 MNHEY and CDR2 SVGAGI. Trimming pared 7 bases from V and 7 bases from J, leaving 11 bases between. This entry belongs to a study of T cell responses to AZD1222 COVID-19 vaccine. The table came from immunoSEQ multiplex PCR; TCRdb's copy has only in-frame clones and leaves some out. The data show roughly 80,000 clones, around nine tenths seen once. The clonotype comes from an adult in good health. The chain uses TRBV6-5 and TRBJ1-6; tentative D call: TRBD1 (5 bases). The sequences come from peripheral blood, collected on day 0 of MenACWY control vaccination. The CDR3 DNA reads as TGTGCCAGCACGATGGCAGGGAATTCACCCCTCCACTTT. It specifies CASTMAGNSPLHF.